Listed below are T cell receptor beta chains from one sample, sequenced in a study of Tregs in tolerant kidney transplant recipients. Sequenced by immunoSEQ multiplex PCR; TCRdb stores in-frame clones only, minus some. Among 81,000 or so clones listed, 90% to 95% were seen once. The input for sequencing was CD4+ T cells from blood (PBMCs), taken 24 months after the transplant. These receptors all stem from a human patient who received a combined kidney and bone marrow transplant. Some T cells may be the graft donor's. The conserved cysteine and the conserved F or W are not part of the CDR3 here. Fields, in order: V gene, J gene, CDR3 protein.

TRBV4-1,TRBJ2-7,ASSQRSGYEQY
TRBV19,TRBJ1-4,ASSITGTEHEKLF
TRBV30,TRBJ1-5,AWSVQGRGSNQPQH
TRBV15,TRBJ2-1,ATSSSLGQVSSYNEQF
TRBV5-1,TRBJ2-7,ASSQGTSGTYEQY
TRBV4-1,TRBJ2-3,ASSQDPRGGLTDTQY
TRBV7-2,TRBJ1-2,ASSLYPGYGYT
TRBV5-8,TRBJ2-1,ASSLEGGSVHEQF
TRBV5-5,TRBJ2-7,ASSLGFGTSGSYEQY
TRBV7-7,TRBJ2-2,ASGKSAGNKAGELF
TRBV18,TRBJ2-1,ASSLQMTSGQREQF
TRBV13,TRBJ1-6,ASSLKGGGSPLH
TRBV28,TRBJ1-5,ASRGRGQGVSDQPQH
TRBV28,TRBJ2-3,ASSPQTSGGAGTQY
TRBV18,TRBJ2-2,ASSPGSGTNTGELF
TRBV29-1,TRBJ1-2,SVSSGQGVGGYT
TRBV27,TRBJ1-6,ASSLTGHRSYNSPLH
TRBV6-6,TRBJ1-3,ASSHGQFGNTIY
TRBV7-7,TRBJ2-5,ASSYRLADRETQY
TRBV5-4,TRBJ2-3,ASSSPGLSTDTQY
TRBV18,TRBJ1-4,ASSPGRTGVEKLF
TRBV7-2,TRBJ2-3,ASSSKAGGPPSTDTQY
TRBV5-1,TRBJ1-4,ASSPADRRYTNEKLF
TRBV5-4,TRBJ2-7,ASSLGTGLYEQY
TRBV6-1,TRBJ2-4,ASSEPGDLAKNIQY
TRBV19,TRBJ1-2,ASSIRTGAPYGYT
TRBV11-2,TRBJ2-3,ASSPLRGDRRSTDTQY
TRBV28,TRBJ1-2,ASSQGAAGVYGYT
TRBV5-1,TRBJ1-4,ASSYRRGTNEKLF
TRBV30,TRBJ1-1,ARRRQGASTEAF
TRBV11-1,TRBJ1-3,ASSLAYRNTIY
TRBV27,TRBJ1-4,ASSLYGTTNEKLF
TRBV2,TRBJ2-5,ASSEALRLEGTQY
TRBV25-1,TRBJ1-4,ASSIPGTGVRGEKLF
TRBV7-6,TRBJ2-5,ASSRRLVGSGETQY
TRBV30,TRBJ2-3,AWSNGQSDTQY
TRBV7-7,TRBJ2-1,ASSRGLVFDEQF
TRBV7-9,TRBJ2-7,ASSLENRGREQY
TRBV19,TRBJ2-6,ASSIAHREAGANVLT
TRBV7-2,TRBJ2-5,ASSLEGLAEQY
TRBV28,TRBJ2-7,ASSYRDRGRKWSYEQY
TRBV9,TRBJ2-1,ASSVGGVGSPKTNEQF
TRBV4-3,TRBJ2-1,ASSQVGRGGRKYNEQF
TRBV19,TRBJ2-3,ASSPRGGPSTDTQY
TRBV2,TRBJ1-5,ASSENGGTQPQH
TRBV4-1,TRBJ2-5,ASSQDGGSGWLETQY
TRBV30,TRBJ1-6,AWSVFRTSRQSPLH
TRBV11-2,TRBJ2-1,ASSLSGGPDNEQF
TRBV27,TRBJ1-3,ASSRDSSGNTIY
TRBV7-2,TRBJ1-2,ASSLRQVDYGYT
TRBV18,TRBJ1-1,ASSTTENTEAF